The 11 T cell receptor beta chains listed next were all sequenced from one sample in a study of blood T cell repertoires in COVID-19. The method was immunoSEQ multiplex PCR; TCRdb's version includes in-frame clones alone and lacks a portion of them. The sample has under 200,000 clones; approximately 87% are singletons. The sequencing sample was made of peripheral blood. The origin of the receptors is a man aged 18 to 30 with active or convalescent COVID-19.

This rearrangement joins TRBV6-5 to TRBJ1-2; TRBD1 matches at 9 bases. Germline CDR1 and CDR2: MNHEY and SVGAGI. The V segment lost 10 bases and the J segment 4 bases; nucleotides outside the gene matches: 7. The length of the CDR3 is 13 residues. CDR3 DNA: TGTGCCACAACACAGGGGGCGATCTATGGCTACACCTTC. It specifies CATTQGAIYGYTF.

This clone was recorded once. CDR3 protein: CASSPGQTTVGNTIYF. The CDR3 DNA is TGTGCCAGCAGCCCGGGACAGACAACCGTCGGAAACACCATATATTTT. The V and J genes are TRBV14 and TRBJ1-3; 7 nucleotides match TRBD1. Losses at the gene ends were 4 bases for V and 4 bases for J; bases not matched to a gene: 10. CDR1 is SGHDN and CDR2 is FVKESK in the germline V gene. The CDR3 contains 16 residues.

The chain couples TRBV11-2 to TRBJ1-4; D is unresolved. The CDR3 length is 14 residues. Looked up from germline, CDR1 is SGHAT and CDR2 is FQNNGV. V shed 3 bases and J shed 4 bases, with 9 bases lying between them. The chain's CDR3 is CASSFTNYNEKLFF. The CDR3 DNA reads as TGTGCCAGCAGCTTCACGAACTATAATGAAAAACTGTTTTTT. The entire variable domain, with the rest obtained from reference TRBV11-2 and TRBJ1-4, is as follows: EAGVAQSPRYKIIEKRQSVAFWCNPISGHATLYWYQQILGQGPKLLIQFQNNGVVDDSQLPKDRFSAERLKGVDSTLKIQPAKLEDSAVYLCASSFTNYNEKLFFGSGTQLSVL.

The V and J genes are TRBV7-2 and TRBJ1-2, with D unresolved. The CDR3 loop spans 14 amino acids. V lost 4 bases, J lost 8 bases, and 17 bases lay in between. Looked up from germline, CDR1 is SGHTA and CDR2 is FQGNSA. Here the CDR3 DNA reads TGTGCCAGCAGCTCCCTCACCCTAGACGGGGGCTACACCTTC. Amino acid sequence: CASSSLTLDGGYTF.

The chain couples TRBV3-1 (or the pseudogene TRBV3-2) to TRBJ2-6, with D tentatively TRBD1 (5 bases). Germline CDR1 is LGHDT and CDR2 is YNNKEL (reference sequence). V was trimmed by 7 bases and J by 4 bases, leaving 8 bases between them. CDR3 size: 13 residues. CDR3 residues: CASTGSGANVLTF. CDR3 nucleotides: TGTGCCAGCACAGGGTCGGGGGCCAACGTCCTGACTTTC.

The rearrangement uses TRBV10-3 and TRBJ2-1, with 9 bases aligning to TRBD2. J was trimmed by 6 bases and V by 7 bases; bases with no gene match: 4. The CDR3 has 13 residues. The germline V gene encodes CDR1 ENHRY and CDR2 SYGVKD. DNA of the CDR3: TGTGCCATCACCACACTAGCGGGCAATGAGCAGTTCTTC. This encodes CAITTLAGNEQFF.

This clone was seen a handful of times. The CDR3, as DNA: TGTGCCAGCAGTTCCGGGGTCCACACTGAAGCTTTCTTT. Amino acid sequence: CASSSGVHTEAFF. This chain joins TRBV6-5 and TRBJ1-1; D ambiguous. Germline CDR1 is MNHEY and CDR2 is SVGAGI. The CDR3 sequence is 13 residues long. V was shortened by 4 bases and J by 3 bases, with 9 bases between the two germline ends.

The V and J genes are TRBV29-1 and TRBJ2-5; possibly TRBD1 for D (5 bases). Trimming left V 4 bases short and J 8 bases short, with 17 bases between. This CDR3 contains 13 residues. Per germline, CDR1 SQVTM and CDR2 ANQGSEA. This chain's CDR3 is CSVVLDKSDTQYF. The CDR3 region has the DNA TGCAGCGTTGTGTTGGACAAGAGTGACACCCAGTACTTC.

The CDR3 spells CASSASVNTGELFF. CDR3 DNA sequence: TGTGCCAGCAGCGCTAGCGTTAACACCGGGGAGCTGTTTTTT. The J gene is TRBJ2-2, the V gene TRBV5-5, with a weak D call TRBD2 (6 bases). Germline-derived CDR1 and CDR2 are SGHKS and YYEKEE (reference sequence). The V end lost 4 bases, the J end lost 2 bases, and 9 bases lay between the germline ends. This CDR3 is built from 14 residues.

The chain links TRBV11-2 to TRBJ2-1; 8 bases map to TRBD2. CDR1 and CDR2 (germline): SGHAT, FQNNGV. The CDR3 sequence is 15 residues long. The ends lost 5 bases at V and 4 bases at J; junction bases unmatched: 7. The CDR3 sequence is CASSPTSGYYNEQFF. The CDR3 DNA reads TGTGCCAGCAGCCCAACTAGCGGCTATTACAATGAGCAGTTCTTC.

V usage is TRBV2 and J usage is TRBJ1-5, with 8 bases aligning to TRBD1. The V segment lost 6 bases and the J segment 6 bases; nucleotides outside the gene matches: 7. The germline V gene encodes CDR1 SNHLY and CDR2 FYNNEI. The CDR3 runs 14 residues. This CDR3 is CASSTQGVPQPQHF. CDR3 sequence (DNA): TGTGCCAGCAGCACACAGGGGGTTCCTCAGCCCCAGCATTTT.